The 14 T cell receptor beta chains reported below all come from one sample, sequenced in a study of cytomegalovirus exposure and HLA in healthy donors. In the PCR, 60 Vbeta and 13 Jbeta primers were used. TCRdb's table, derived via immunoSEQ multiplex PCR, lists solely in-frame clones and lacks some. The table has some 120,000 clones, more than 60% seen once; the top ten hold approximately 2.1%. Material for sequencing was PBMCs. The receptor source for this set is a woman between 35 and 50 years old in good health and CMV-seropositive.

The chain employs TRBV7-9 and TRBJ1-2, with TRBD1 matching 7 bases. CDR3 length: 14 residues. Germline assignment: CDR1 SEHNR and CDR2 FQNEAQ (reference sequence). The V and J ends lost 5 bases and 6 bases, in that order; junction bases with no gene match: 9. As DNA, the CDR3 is TGTGCCAGCAGCGTAGACAGGGCTGGGAATGGCTACACCTTC. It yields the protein CASSVDRAGNGYTF.

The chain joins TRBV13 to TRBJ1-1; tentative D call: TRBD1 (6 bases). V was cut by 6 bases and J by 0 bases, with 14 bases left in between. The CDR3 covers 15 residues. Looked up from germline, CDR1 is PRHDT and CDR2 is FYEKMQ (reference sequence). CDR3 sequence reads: CASRVRGGLNTEAFF. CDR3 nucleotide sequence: TGTGCCAGCAGAGTACGGGGGGGGCTGAACACTGAAGCTTTCTTT. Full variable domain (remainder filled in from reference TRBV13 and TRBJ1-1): AAGVIQSPRHLIKEKRETATLKCYPIPRHDTVYWYQQGPGQDPQFLISFYEKMQSDKGSIPDRFSAQQFSDYHSELNMSSLELGDSALYFCASRVRGGLNTEAFFGQGTRLTVV.

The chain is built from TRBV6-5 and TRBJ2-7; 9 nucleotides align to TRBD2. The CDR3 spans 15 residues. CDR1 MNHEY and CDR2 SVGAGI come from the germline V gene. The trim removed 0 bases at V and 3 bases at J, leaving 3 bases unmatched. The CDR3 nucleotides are TGTGCCAGCAGTTACTCCGAGCGGGAGGACTACGAGCAGTACTTC. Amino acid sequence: CASSYSEREDYEQYF.

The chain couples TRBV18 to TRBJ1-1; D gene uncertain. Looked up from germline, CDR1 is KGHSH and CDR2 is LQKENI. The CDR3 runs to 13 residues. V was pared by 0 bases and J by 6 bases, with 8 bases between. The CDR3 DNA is TGTGCCAGCTCACCACCAACTGAGCCTGAAGCTTTCTTT. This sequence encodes CASSPPTEPEAFF.

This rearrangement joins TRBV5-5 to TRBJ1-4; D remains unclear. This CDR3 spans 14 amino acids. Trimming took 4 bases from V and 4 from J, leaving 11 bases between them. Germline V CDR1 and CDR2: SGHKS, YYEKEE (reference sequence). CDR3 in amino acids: CASSPTGRNEKLFF. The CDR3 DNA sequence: TGTGCCAGCAGCCCGACGGGTCGTAATGAAAAACTGTTTTTT.

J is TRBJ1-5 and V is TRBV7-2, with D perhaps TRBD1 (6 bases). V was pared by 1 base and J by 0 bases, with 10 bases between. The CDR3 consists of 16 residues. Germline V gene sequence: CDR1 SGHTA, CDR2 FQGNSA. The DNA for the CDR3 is TGTGCCAGCAGCTTAGAGGGGACAATTAGCAATCAGCCCCAGCATTTT. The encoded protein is CASSLEGTISNQPQHF.

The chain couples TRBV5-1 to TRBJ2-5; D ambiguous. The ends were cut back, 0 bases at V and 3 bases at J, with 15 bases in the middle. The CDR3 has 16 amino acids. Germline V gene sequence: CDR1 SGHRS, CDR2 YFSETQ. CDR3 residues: CASSLGILGREETQYF. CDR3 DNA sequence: TGCGCCAGCAGCTTGGGGATTCTAGGCCGCGAAGAGACCCAGTACTTC.

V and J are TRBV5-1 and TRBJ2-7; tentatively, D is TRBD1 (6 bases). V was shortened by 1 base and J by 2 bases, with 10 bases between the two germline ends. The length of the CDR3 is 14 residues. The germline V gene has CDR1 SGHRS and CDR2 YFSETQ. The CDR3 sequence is CASSLYQGPYEQYF. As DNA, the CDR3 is TGCGCCAGCAGCTTGTACCAGGGGCCCTACGAGCAGTACTTC.

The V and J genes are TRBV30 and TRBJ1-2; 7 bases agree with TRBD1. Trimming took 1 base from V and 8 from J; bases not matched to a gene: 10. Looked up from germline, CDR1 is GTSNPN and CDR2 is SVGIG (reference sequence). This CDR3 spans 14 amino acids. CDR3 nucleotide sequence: TGTGCCTGGAGTGATCCGGGACAGTACCGAGGCTACACCTTC. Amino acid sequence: CAWSDPGQYRGYTF.

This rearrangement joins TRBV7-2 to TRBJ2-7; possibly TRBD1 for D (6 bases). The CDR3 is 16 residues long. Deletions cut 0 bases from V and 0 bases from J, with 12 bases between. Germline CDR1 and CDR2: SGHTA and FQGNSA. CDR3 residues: CASSLAGASPSYEQYF. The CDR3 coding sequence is TGTGCCAGCAGCTTAGCGGGGGCCTCCCCCTCCTACGAGCAGTACTTC.

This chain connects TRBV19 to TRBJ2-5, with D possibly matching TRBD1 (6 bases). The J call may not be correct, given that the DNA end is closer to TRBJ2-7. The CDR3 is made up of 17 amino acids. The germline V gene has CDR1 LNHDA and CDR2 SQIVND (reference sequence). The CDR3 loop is CASSSRGRGTLHYEQYF. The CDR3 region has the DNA TGTGCCAGTAGTTCCAGGGGACGAGGGACACTCCACTACGAGCAGTACTTC.

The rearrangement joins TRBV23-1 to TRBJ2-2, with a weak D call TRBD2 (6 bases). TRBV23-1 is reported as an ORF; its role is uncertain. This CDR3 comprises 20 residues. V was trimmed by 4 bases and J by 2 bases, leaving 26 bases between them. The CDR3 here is CASSRRLGALEGTNTGELFF. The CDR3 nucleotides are TGCGCCAGCAGTCGTCGCTTGGGTGCATTGGAGGGCACTAACACCGGGGAGCTGTTTTTT.

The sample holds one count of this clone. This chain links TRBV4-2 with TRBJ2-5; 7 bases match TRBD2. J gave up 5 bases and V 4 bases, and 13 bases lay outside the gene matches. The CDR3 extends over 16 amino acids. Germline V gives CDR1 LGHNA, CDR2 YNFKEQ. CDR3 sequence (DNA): TGTGCCAGCAGCCCTAAAGGAAGCGGGGAGGGGGAGACCCAGTACTTC. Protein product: CASSPKGSGEGETQYF.

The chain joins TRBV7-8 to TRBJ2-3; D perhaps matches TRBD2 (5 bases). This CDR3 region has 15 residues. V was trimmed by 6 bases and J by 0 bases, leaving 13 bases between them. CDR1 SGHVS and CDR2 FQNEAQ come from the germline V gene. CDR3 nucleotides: TGTGCCAGCAGTCGACGGGGAACTAGCACAGATACGCAGTATTTT. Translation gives CASSRRGTSTDTQYF.